These 18 T cell receptor beta chains were all obtained from the same sample, sequenced in a study of coeliac disease. Sequencing was performed with immunoSEQ multiplex PCR; in TCRdb, only in-frame clones are kept and a portion is missing. The sample includes 2,500 to 3,000 clones, around 52% seen only once; the top ten take 18%. Sequencing used intraepithelial lymphocytes from the gut. These receptors were taken from a man aged 55 to 70 with celiac disease on a gluten-free diet.

A few counts support this clone. The rearrangement uses TRBV10-3 and TRBJ2-5; D not certain. Germline V lookup: CDR1 ENHRY, CDR2 SYGVKD. CDR3 length equals 11 residues. Trimming shortened V by 10 bases and J by 4 bases, and 10 bases separated the two germline ends. As DNA, the CDR3 is TGTGCCACAGGTGGTGGAGAGACCCAGTACTTC. This sequence encodes CATGGGETQYF.

This chain joins TRBV5-6 and TRBJ2-2; tentatively, D is TRBD2 (6 bases). The germline V gene encodes CDR1 SGHDT and CDR2 YYEEEE. V was pared by 5 bases and J by 0 bases, with 11 bases between. CDR3 length: 15 amino acids. Here the CDR3 reads CASSPDYANTGELFF. The CDR3, as DNA: TGTGCCAGCAGTCCGGACTACGCGAACACCGGGGAGCTGTTTTTT.

The chain has TRBV7-9 and TRBJ2-7, with 10 bases identical to TRBD2. Germline V CDR1 and CDR2: SEHNR, FQNEAQ (reference sequence). The V segment lost 5 bases and the J segment 1 base; nucleotides outside the gene matches: 5. This CDR3 spans 15 amino acids. In nucleotides, the CDR3 is TGTGCCAGCAGCCGACTAGCGGGCATATCCTACGAGCAGTACTTC. Amino acids: CASSRLAGISYEQYF.

This clone is labeled medium-sized. V is TRBV6-5 and J is TRBJ2-7; the D gene is possibly TRBD1 (6 bases). CDR1 and CDR2 from the germline V gene are MNHEY and SVGAGI. Trimming shortened V by 8 bases and J by 0 bases, and 11 bases separated the two germline ends. The CDR3 sequence is 13 residues long. The CDR3 loop is CASRPTGSYEQYF. CDR3 sequence (DNA): TGTGCCAGCCGCCCGACAGGCTCCTACGAGCAGTACTTC.

The chain is built from TRBV6-1 and TRBJ1-5, with 11 positions matching TRBD1. V lost 4 bases to trimming and J lost 4 bases; unmatched junction nucleotides: 3. Germline-derived CDR1 and CDR2 are MNHNS and SASEGT. This CDR3 is 15 amino acids long. The CDR3, as DNA: TGTGCCAGCAGTGCTGGGGACAGGGGGAATCAGCCCCAGCATTTT. This encodes CASSAGDRGNQPQHF.

The chain couples TRBV12-5 to TRBJ2-7; possible D gene TRBD2, 5 bases. This CDR3 has 16 residues. CDR1 and CDR2 from the germline V gene are LGHNT and FRNRAP. The ends were cut back, 2 bases at V and 3 bases at J, with 17 bases in the middle. CDR3 sequence: CASGLPQEGPIYEQYF. As DNA, the CDR3 is TGTGCTAGTGGTTTGCCTCAAGAGGGTCCCATCTACGAGCAGTACTTC.

This sequence joins TRBV19 and TRBJ1-2, with TRBD1 matching over 7 bases. The CDR3 is 14 amino acids. V lost 0 bases to trimming and J lost 8 bases; unmatched junction nucleotides: 6. Germline CDR1 is LNHDA and CDR2 is SQIVND (reference sequence). The CDR3 DNA reads TGTGCCAGTAGTATAGATAGGGACAGTACCGGCTACACCTTC. It encodes CASSIDRDSTGYTF. The complete variable domain, with remaining parts taken from reference TRBV19 and TRBJ1-2, reads DGGITQSPKYLFRKEGQNVTLSCEQNLNHDAMYWYRQDPGQGLRLIYYSQIVNDFQKGDIAEGYSVSREKKESFPLTVTSAQKNPTAFYLCASSIDRDSTGYTFGSGTRLTVV.

The V gene is TRBV9, the J gene TRBJ1-1; 8 positions match TRBD1. Germline CDR1 and CDR2: SGDLS and YYNGEE. The CDR3 consists of 14 residues. The ends lost 4 bases at V and 1 base at J; junction bases unmatched: 3. The chain's CDR3 is CASSPGQGNTEAFF. In nucleotides, the CDR3 is TGTGCCAGCAGCCCCGGACAGGGGAACACTGAAGCTTTCTTT. Looking up the rest from reference TRBV9 and TRBJ1-1 gives the full variable domain: DSGVTQTPKHLITATGQRVTLRCSPRSGDLSVYWYQQSLDQGLQFLIQYYNGEERAKGNILERFSAQQFPDLHSELNLSSLELGDSALYFCASSPGQGNTEAFFGQGTRLTVV.

The genes are TRBV18 and TRBJ2-1, with no clear D. CDR3 length: 13 amino acids. Trimming removed 3 bases at V and 5 bases at J, with 8 bases between. Germline-derived CDR1 and CDR2 are KGHSH and LQKENI. The CDR3 DNA reads TGTGCCAGCTCACCGTCGGGTAACAATGAGCAGTTCTTC. Protein: CASSPSGNNEQFF.

V and J are TRBV11-3 and TRBJ2-3; 12 bases are a match to TRBD2. Germline CDR1 is SGHNT and CDR2 is YENEEA. J lost 3 bases, V lost 5 bases, and 9 bases had no gene match. The CDR3 length is 17 residues. The CDR3 DNA follows: TGTGCCAGCAGCGAGAGACTAGCGGGAGATGGGACAGATACGCAGTATTTT. It codes for CASSERLAGDGTDTQYF.

This clone is judged large (0.1 to 1%). The chain is built from TRBV29-1 and TRBJ1-1; no definite D call. V was clipped by 6 bases and J by 1 base, with 9 bases between them. CDR1 and CDR2 from the germline V gene are SQVTM and ANQGSEA. The CDR3 covers 12 residues. This CDR3 reads CSVVQENTEAFF. CDR3 coding DNA: TGCAGCGTCGTTCAGGAGAACACTGAAGCTTTCTTT.

Judged by abundance, this clone is large (0.1 to 1%). The V and J genes are TRBV7-6 and TRBJ2-7, with a possible D match to TRBD2 (6 bases). Germline-derived CDR1 and CDR2 are SGHVS and FNYEAQ. V was shortened by 2 bases and J by 4 bases, with 9 bases between the two germline ends. The CDR3 has 13 residues. The DNA for the CDR3 is TGTGCCAGCAGCTTAACCCGGGAGTACGAGCAGTACTTC. It translates to CASSLTREYEQYF.

The chain joins TRBV19 to TRBJ1-3; the D gene is possibly TRBD1 (5 bases). This CDR3 is 15 amino acids long. CDR1 and CDR2 from the germline V gene are LNHDA and SQIVND (reference sequence). The ends were cut back, 8 bases at V and 0 bases at J, with 14 bases in the middle. The CDR3 here is CASHRLGLSGNTIYF. DNA for the CDR3: TGTGCCAGTCACAGGCTGGGACTCTCTGGAAACACCATATATTTT.

The rearrangement uses TRBV7-3 and TRBJ2-7; TRBD2 matches at 11 bases. CDR3 length equals 14 residues. V gave up 5 bases and J gave up 6 bases; unmatched junction bases: 6. Germline lookup yields CDR1 SGHTA and CDR2 FQGTGA. CDR3 region: CASSLSGGGVEQYF. Here the CDR3 DNA reads TGTGCCAGCAGCCTTAGCGGGGGGGGCGTCGAGCAGTACTTC.

This clone has only a few counts. The chain has TRBV28 and TRBJ1-4, with a weak D call TRBD1 (5 bases). The CDR3 totals 15 residues. Between the trimmed V and J ends, which lost 2 bases and 14 bases, there was a span of 21 bases. Germline CDR1 is MDHEN and CDR2 is SYDVKM. This CDR3 is CASSLVSKGRKELFF. The CDR3 DNA reads TGTGCCAGCAGTTTAGTCTCCAAGGGGCGGAAAGAGCTGTTTTTT.

The chain couples TRBV10-2 to TRBJ2-7, with D possibly TRBD2 on 6 matching bases. V was trimmed by 2 bases and J by 6 bases, leaving 11 bases between them. The CDR3 extends over 13 amino acids. CDR1 WSHSY and CDR2 SAAADI come from the germline V gene. Here the CDR3 reads CASSEQGRIEQYF. CDR3 DNA: TGCGCCAGCAGTGAGCAAGGGAGGATCGAGCAGTACTTC.

The chain joins TRBV19 to TRBJ1-1; the match to TRBD1 covers 8 bases. Unmatched junction bases numbered 10, after V lost 4 bases and J lost 3 bases. Germline assignment: CDR1 LNHDA and CDR2 SQIVND (reference sequence). CDR3 size: 16 residues. The CDR3, as DNA: TGTGCCAGTAGTAAGGCCGCAGGGGGCGAGTACACTGAAGCTTTCTTT. Encoded protein: CASSKAAGGEYTEAFF.

V usage is TRBV27 and J usage is TRBJ2-6, with D possibly matching TRBD2 (6 bases). Germline V lookup: CDR1 MNHEY, CDR2 SMNVEV (reference sequence). V was cut by 8 bases and J by 2 bases, with 13 bases left in between. The CDR3 has 15 amino acids. The CDR3, as DNA: TGTGCCAGCGGACGGGGGTTTGCTGGGGCCAACGTCCTGACTTTC. This gives the protein CASGRGFAGANVLTF.